The 32 T cell receptor beta chains listed next were all sequenced from one sample in a study of blood T cell repertoires in COVID-19. Sequenced by immunoSEQ multiplex PCR; TCRdb stores in-frame clones only, minus some. The sample has about 180,000 clones; 65% to 90% are singletons. What was sequenced was peripheral blood. These TCRs come from a man in his forties or fifties with active or convalescent COVID-19.

Worth noting for this clone: A junction end diverges from the germline sequence, so it may reflect a read error. This chain links TRBV14 with TRBJ2-7; 7 bases align to TRBD1. The CDR3 runs 13 residues. Germline V CDR1 and CDR2: SGHDN, FVKESK. The CDR3 DNA follows: TGTGCCAGCAGCCAAACTCCACAGGGGACACAGGGCTTC. Translating gives CASSQTPQGTQGF. The entire variable domain, with the rest obtained from reference TRBV14 and TRBJ2-7, is as follows: EAGVTQFPSHSVIEKGQTVTLRCDPISGHDNLYWYRRVMGKEIKFLLHFVKESKQDESGMPNNRFLAERTGGTYSTLKVQPAELEDSGVYFCASSQTPQGTQGFGPGTRLTVT.

CDR3 nucleotides: TGTGCCAGCAGCGTAGCTCGAGGCAACTCCTACAATGAGCAGTTCTTC. Encoded protein: CASSVARGNSYNEQFF. V and J are TRBV9 and TRBJ2-1, with unresolved D. CDR1 SGDLS and CDR2 YYNGEE come from the germline V gene. The CDR3 has 16 residues. With 0 bases removed from V and 0 bases from J, the gap between germline ends came to 10 bases.

V and J are TRBV30 and TRBJ1-5; D may be TRBD1 (6 bases). CDR3 length: 14 residues. Germline CDR1 GTSNPN, CDR2 SVGIG (reference sequence). V lost 0 bases, J lost 7 bases, and 13 bases lay in between. CDR3 in amino acids: CAWSVQGINQPQHF. The CDR3 DNA reads TGTGCCTGGAGTGTACAGGGAATCAACCAGCCCCAGCATTTT.

V and J are TRBV2 and TRBJ2-7, with D tentatively TRBD2 (5 bases). This CDR3 has 11 amino acids. Germline V CDR1 and CDR2: SNHLY, FYNNEI. Between the trimmed V and J ends, which lost 4 bases and 6 bases, there was a span of 7 bases. CDR3 sequence: CASSGLREQYF. The CDR3, as DNA: TGTGCCAGCAGTGGACTACGCGAGCAGTACTTC.

CDR3: CASSSEAASNTEAFF. As DNA, the CDR3 is TGTGCCAGCAGTTCGGAGGCGGCCTCAAACACTGAAGCTTTCTTT. The chain employs TRBV6-5 and TRBJ1-1; D gene ambiguous. V shed 4 bases and J shed 2 bases, with 14 bases lying between them. The CDR3 sequence is 15 residues long. The germline V gene encodes CDR1 MNHEY and CDR2 SVGAGI.

The chain links TRBV5-1 to TRBJ2-5; 10 nucleotides match TRBD2. The CDR3 spans 14 residues. Germline assignment: CDR1 SGHRS and CDR2 YFSETQ. V dropped 3 bases and J dropped 1; count of bases not matched to a gene: 0. The CDR3 is CASSWTSGQETQYF. The CDR3, as DNA: TGCGCCAGCAGCTGGACTAGCGGCCAAGAGACCCAGTACTTC.

This chain connects TRBV2 to TRBJ2-5, with D perhaps matching TRBD2 (6 bases). Per the germline V gene, CDR1 is SNHLY and CDR2 is FYNNEI. The CDR3 is 14 amino acids. Trimming stripped 7 bases from V and 2 bases from J, with 14 bases between. The CDR3 nucleotides are TGTGCCAGCAACGCGGGATTACAACAAGAGACCCAGTACTTC. Amino acids: CASNAGLQQETQYF.

J is TRBJ1-6 and V is TRBV18; 9 bases agree with TRBD1. Per the germline V gene, CDR1 is KGHSH and CDR2 is LQKENI. V trimming: 6 bases; J trimming: 7 bases; junction bases outside the gene matches: 7. The CDR3 sequence is 15 residues long. In DNA, the CDR3 is TGTGCCAGCTCTCCCGGACAGGGGAGCAATTCACCCCTCCACTTT. Protein sequence: CASSPGQGSNSPLHF.

The CDR3 sequence is CASSRGTESYEQYF. The DNA for the CDR3 is TGTGCCAGCAGCCGCGGGACTGAGTCCTACGAGCAGTACTTC. The chain uses TRBV7-3 and TRBJ2-7, with D possibly matching TRBD2 (6 bases). From germline, CDR1 is SGHTA and CDR2 FQGTGA. Trimming pared 5 bases from V and 1 base from J, leaving 12 bases between. The CDR3 sequence is 14 residues long.

V is TRBV10-3 and J is TRBJ1-2, with a tentative D call TRBD1 (5 bases). In germline, CDR1 is ENHRY, CDR2 SYGVKD. V was pared by 2 bases and J by 7 bases, with 20 bases between. This CDR3 spans 16 amino acids. The CDR3 DNA reads TGTGCCATCAGTGAGGCCAGGGAAAGATCTTTGAGTGGCTACACCTTC. This sequence encodes CAISEARERSLSGYTF.

The chain carries TRBV4-2 and TRBJ2-7, with D perhaps TRBD1 (6 bases). CDR3 length: 14 amino acids. Germline V lookup: CDR1 LGHNA, CDR2 YNFKEQ. Trimming stripped 0 bases from V and 1 base from J, with 7 bases between. CDR3 nucleotides: TGTGCCAGCAGCCAAGAAGGACAGTCCTACGAGCAGTACTTC. Its protein product is CASSQEGQSYEQYF.

The chain employs TRBV6-5 and TRBJ1-2; D gene ambiguous. CDR1 is MNHEY and CDR2 is SVGAGI in the germline V gene. The CDR3 spans 12 residues. V was cut by 5 bases and J by 8 bases, with 12 bases left in between. CDR3 in amino acids: CASSPPSSGYTF. The CDR3 bases are TGTGCCAGCAGTCCTCCGTCGAGCGGCTACACCTTC.

This clone was detected ten times or more. The chain uses TRBV4-1 and TRBJ2-2; TRBD2 matches at 9 bases. J lost 2 bases, V lost 6 bases, and 7 bases had no gene match. The CDR3 covers 16 residues. Germline V gene lookup returns CDR1 MGHRA and CDR2 YSYEKL. CDR3 bases: TGCGCCAGCAGGGCCCGGACTAGCGACAACACCGGGGAGCTGTTTTTT. Translation: CASRARTSDNTGELFF.

This sequence joins TRBV10-1 and TRBJ2-7, with 10 bases identical to TRBD2. CDR1 is WNHNN, CDR2 SYGVQD, per germline (reference sequence). The CDR3 runs 16 residues. V gave up 1 base and J gave up 7 bases; unmatched junction bases: 10. The CDR3 spells CASSEYESGRAGEQYF. CDR3 in DNA: TGCGCCAGCAGTGAGTATGAGAGCGGGAGGGCTGGTGAGCAGTACTTC.

The chain links TRBV6-1 to TRBJ1-6; no clear D gene. CDR3 length: 14 residues. Germline V gene data show CDR1 as MNHNS and CDR2 as SASEGT. Between the trimmed V and J ends, which lost 3 bases and 9 bases, there was a span of 12 bases. The DNA for the CDR3 is TGTGCCAGCAGTGAGGGCCCCGAGGGTTCACCCCTCCACTTT. The encoded protein is CASSEGPEGSPLHF.

This clone was detected once. This chain joins TRBV4-1 and TRBJ2-2; 10 bases match TRBD2. This CDR3 has 16 residues. Germline V gene sequence: CDR1 MGHRA, CDR2 YSYEKL. J gave up 6 bases and V 4 bases, and 8 bases lay outside the gene matches. The CDR3 nucleotides read TGCGCCAGCAGCCCCGGGGTAGCGGGAGGTTCCGGGGAGCTGTTTTTT. Translation: CASSPGVAGGSGELFF.

The rearrangement links TRBV5-4 to TRBJ2-1, with TRBD2 matching over 12 bases. The CDR3 loop spans 17 amino acids. Germline-derived CDR1 and CDR2 are SGHNT and YYREEE (reference sequence). Losses at the gene ends were 3 bases for V and 5 bases for J; bases not matched to a gene: 9. DNA of the CDR3: TGTGCCAGCAGCTCGTCTCTAGCGGGAGGGTTTCACAATGAGCAGTTCTTC. It specifies CASSSSLAGGFHNEQFF.

This chain connects TRBV3-1 (or the pseudogene TRBV3-2) to TRBJ2-7; D not certain. CDR3 length equals 16 residues. Germline CDR1 and CDR2: LGHDT and YNNKEL (reference sequence). V lost 2 bases and J lost 2, with 16 bases in between. The CDR3 sequence: CASSQPTTRTTYEQYF. CDR3 in DNA: TGTGCCAGCAGCCAACCCACAACCAGAACAACCTACGAGCAGTACTTC.

The J gene is TRBJ2-3, the V gene TRBV24-1; no firm D call. The germline gives CDR1 KGHDR, CDR2 SFDVKD. V shed 4 bases and J shed 0 bases, with 10 bases lying between them. This CDR3 comprises 15 residues. The CDR3 DNA follows: TGTGCCACCAGTGAGGCAGGCCCAAGCACAGATACGCAGTATTTT. It translates to CATSEAGPSTDTQYF.

This clone appeared once. The chain couples TRBV10-1 to TRBJ2-3, with 9 bases lining up with TRBD1. The germline gives CDR1 WNHNN, CDR2 SYGVQD (reference sequence). The J segment lost 0 bases and the V segment lost 5 bases, leaving 6 bases of the junction unmatched. This CDR3 comprises 16 residues. The CDR3 DNA reads TGCGCCAGCAGTAAACCCGGGACAGGGAGCACAGATACGCAGTATTTT. Translation: CASSKPGTGSTDTQYF.

This clone was recorded a few times. The gene calls are TRBV5-4 and TRBJ1-2, with D maybe TRBD1 (5 bases). The germline V gene has CDR1 SGHNT and CDR2 YYREEE (reference sequence). V lost 4 bases and J 4 bases, leaving 17 bases between the germline ends. The CDR3 contains 15 residues. The CDR3 region is CASSLEQVRGYGYTF. As DNA, the CDR3 is TGTGCCAGCAGCCTAGAACAGGTCAGAGGCTATGGCTACACCTTC. Based on the CDR3 plus reference TRBV5-4 and TRBJ1-2, the full variable domain is ETGVTQSPTHLIKTRGQQVTLRCSSQSGHNTVSWYQQALGQGPQFIFQYYREEENGRGNFPPRFSGLQFPNYSSELNVNALELDDSALYLCASSLEQVRGYGYTFGSGTRLTVV.

Written as DNA, the CDR3 is TGTGCCAGCAAGGGACAGGGTAGTTTGGGCACTGAAGCTTTCTTT. Amino acids: CASKGQGSLGTEAFF. The chain couples TRBV6-5 to TRBJ1-1; TRBD1 agrees at 9 bases. Germline CDR1 MNHEY, CDR2 SVGAGI. The CDR3 sequence is 15 residues long. Trimming cost V 7 bases and J 4 bases; bases outside gene matches: 10.

The chain carries TRBV5-4 and TRBJ1-2; TRBD1 matches 8 bases. The germline V gene has CDR1 SGHNT and CDR2 YYREEE (reference sequence). Unmatched junction bases numbered 4, after V lost 4 bases and J lost 5 bases. The CDR3 is 13 amino acids. This chain's CDR3 is CASSTDREYGYTF. The DNA for the CDR3 is TGTGCCAGCAGCACGGACAGGGAGTATGGCTACACCTTC. The whole variable domain, remainder taken from reference TRBV5-4 and TRBJ1-2, is ETGVTQSPTHLIKTRGQQVTLRCSSQSGHNTVSWYQQALGQGPQFIFQYYREEENGRGNFPPRFSGLQFPNYSSELNVNALELDDSALYLCASSTDREYGYTFGSGTRLTVV.

This clone has only one observation. J is TRBJ1-1 and V is TRBV3-1 (or the pseudogene TRBV3-2), with unresolved D. Germline V CDR1 and CDR2: LGHDT, YNNKEL (reference sequence). This CDR3 is built from 13 residues. Trimming took off 5 bases at V and 6 bases at J, with 13 bases between the two ends. The CDR3 protein is CASSERARAEAFF. CDR3 sequence (DNA): TGTGCCAGCAGCGAACGAGCTCGCGCTGAAGCTTTCTTT.

In this sample, this clone turned up a few times. The chain couples TRBV7-9 to TRBJ2-1; 12 nucleotides line up with TRBD1. CDR1 and CDR2 (germline): SEHNR, FQNEAQ (reference sequence). The CDR3 spans 18 residues. Germline trimming cut 1 base from V and 10 bases from J; bases unmatched to any gene: 14. The CDR3 reads CASSLEGSGGTGGMEQFF. The CDR3 coding sequence is TGTGCCAGCAGCTTAGAAGGTTCTGGTGGGACAGGGGGCATGGAGCAGTTCTTC.

This chain connects TRBV19 to TRBJ1-6, with TRBD1 identical over 9 bases. V dropped 7 bases and J dropped 9; count of bases not matched to a gene: 10. The length of the CDR3 is 15 residues. Germline V gene sequence: CDR1 LNHDA, CDR2 SQIVND (reference sequence). The DNA of the CDR3 is TGTGCCAGTACTAACTTCGGACAGGGGACTTCACCCCTCCACTTT. Protein sequence: CASTNFGQGTSPLHF.

This chain joins TRBV15 and TRBJ1-2; 8 nucleotides agree with TRBD1. This CDR3 comprises 14 residues. Germline V gives CDR1 LNHNV, CDR2 YYDKDF (reference sequence). V shed 0 bases and J 7 bases; nucleotides not matched to a gene: 4. The DNA of the CDR3 is TGTGCCACCAGCAGAGATCAGGGGGCGCTTGGCTACACCTTC. Encoded protein: CATSRDQGALGYTF.

This chain links TRBV19 with TRBJ1-6, with TRBD1 as a possible D gene (5 bases). The germline V and J ends were trimmed by 9 bases and 9 bases, with 15 bases remaining between them. The CDR3 sequence is 13 residues long. Per germline, CDR1 LNHDA and CDR2 SQIVND (reference sequence). The CDR3 sequence is CASQTVVGSPLHF. The CDR3 DNA follows: TGTGCCAGCCAGACAGTGGTGGGTTCACCCCTCCACTTT.

This chain links TRBV19 with TRBJ1-3; D might be TRBD1 (6 bases). CDR3 length: 14 residues. CDR1 is LNHDA and CDR2 is SQIVND in the germline V gene (reference sequence). V was trimmed by 3 bases and J by 4 bases, leaving 10 bases between them. The CDR3, as DNA: TGTGCCAGTAGTATCGGGGGGGGCGGAAACACCATATATTTT. This translates into CASSIGGGGNTIYF.

The chain recombines TRBV4-3 with TRBJ1-2, with TRBD1 matching 10 bases. V gave up 3 bases and J gave up 4 bases; unmatched junction bases: 5. The CDR3 spans 15 residues. The germline V gene has CDR1 LGHNA and CDR2 YSLEER. The CDR3 DNA reads TGCGCCAGCAGCCAGACAGGGGGCAAGGGCTATGGCTACACCTTC. Residues: CASSQTGGKGYGYTF.

The CDR3 loop reads CASDGQGAGTEAFF. The CDR3 DNA is TGTGCCAGTGACGGACAGGGGGCTGGCACTGAAGCTTTCTTT. The chain recombines TRBV19 with TRBJ1-1, with 11 positions matching TRBD1. CDR1 and CDR2 from the germline V gene are LNHDA and SQIVND (reference sequence). The CDR3 runs 14 residues. Trimming removed 8 bases from V and 4 bases from J; junction bases left unmatched: 6.

The V and J genes are TRBV7-2 and TRBJ1-2; maybe TRBD1 (6 bases). V shed 3 bases and J shed 3 bases, with 11 bases lying between them. Germline-derived CDR1 and CDR2 are SGHTA and FQGNSA. This CDR3 is 14 amino acids long. The CDR3 protein is CASSFRGFDYGYTF. The CDR3 DNA reads as TGTGCCAGCAGCTTCAGGGGTTTCGACTATGGCTACACCTTC.